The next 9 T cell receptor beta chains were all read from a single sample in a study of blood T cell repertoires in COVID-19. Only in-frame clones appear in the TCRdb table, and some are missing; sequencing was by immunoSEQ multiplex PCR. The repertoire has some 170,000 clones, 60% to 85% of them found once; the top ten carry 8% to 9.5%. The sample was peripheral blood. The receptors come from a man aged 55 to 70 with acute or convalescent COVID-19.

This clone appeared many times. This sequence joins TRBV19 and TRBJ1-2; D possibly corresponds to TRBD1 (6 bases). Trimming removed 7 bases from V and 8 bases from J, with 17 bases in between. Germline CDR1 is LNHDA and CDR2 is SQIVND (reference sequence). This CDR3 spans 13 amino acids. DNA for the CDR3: TGTGCCAGTACTCTAGGGGGGGCACAAGGCTACACCTTC. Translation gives CASTLGGAQGYTF.

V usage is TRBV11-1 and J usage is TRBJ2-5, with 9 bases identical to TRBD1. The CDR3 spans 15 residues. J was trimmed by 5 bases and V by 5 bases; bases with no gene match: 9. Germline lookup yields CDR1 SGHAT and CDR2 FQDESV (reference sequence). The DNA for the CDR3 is TGTGCCAGCAGCGACAGGGGGTATTCGGGTGAGACCCAGTACTTC. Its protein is CASSDRGYSGETQYF. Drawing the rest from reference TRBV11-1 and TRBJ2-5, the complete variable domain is EAEVAQSPRYKITEKSQAVAFWCDPISGHATLYWYRQILGQGPELLVQFQDESVVDDSQLPKDRFSAERLKGVDSTLKIQPAELGDSAMYLCASSDRGYSGETQYFGPGTRLLVL.

CDR3 region: CASSIPRGGGAETQYF. For the CDR3, the DNA is TGTGCCAGTAGTATCCCCCGGGGCGGGGGTGCGGAGACCCAGTACTTC. V and J are TRBV19 and TRBJ2-5, with TRBD2 identical over 7 bases. This CDR3 is built from 16 residues. The V and J ends lost 3 bases and 5 bases, in that order; junction bases with no gene match: 12. CDR1 and CDR2 from the germline V gene are LNHDA and SQIVND (reference sequence).

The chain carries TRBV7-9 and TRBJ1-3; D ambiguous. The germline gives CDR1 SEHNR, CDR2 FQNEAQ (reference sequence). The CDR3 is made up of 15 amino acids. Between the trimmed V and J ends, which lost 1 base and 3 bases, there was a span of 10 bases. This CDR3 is CASSLVSLVGNTIYF. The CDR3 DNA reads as TGTGCCAGCAGCTTAGTTAGTCTGGTTGGAAACACCATATATTTT.

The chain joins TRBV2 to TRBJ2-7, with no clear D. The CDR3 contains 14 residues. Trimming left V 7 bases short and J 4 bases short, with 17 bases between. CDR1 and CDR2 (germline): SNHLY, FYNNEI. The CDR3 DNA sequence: TGTGCCAGCATTAGAACGGCGGTTGAGTACGAGCAGTACTTC. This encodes CASIRTAVEYEQYF.

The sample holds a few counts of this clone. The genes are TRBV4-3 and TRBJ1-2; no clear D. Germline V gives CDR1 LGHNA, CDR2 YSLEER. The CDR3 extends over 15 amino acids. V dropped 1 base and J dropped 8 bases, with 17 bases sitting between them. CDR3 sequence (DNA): TGCGCCAGCAGCCAAGTAGGGAAGGAGGTGAGCGGCTACACCTTC. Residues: CASSQVGKEVSGYTF.

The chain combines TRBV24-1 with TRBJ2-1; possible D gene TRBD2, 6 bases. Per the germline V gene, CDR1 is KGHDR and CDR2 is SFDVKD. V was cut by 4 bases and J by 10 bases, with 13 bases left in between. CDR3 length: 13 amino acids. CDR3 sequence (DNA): TGTGCCACCAGTGAACCCGGGGGAGTAGAGCAGTTCTTC. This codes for CATSEPGGVEQFF.

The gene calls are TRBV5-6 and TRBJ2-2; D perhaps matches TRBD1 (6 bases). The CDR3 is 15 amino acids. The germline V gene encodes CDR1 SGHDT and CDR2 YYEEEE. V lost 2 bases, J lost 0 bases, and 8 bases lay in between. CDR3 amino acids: CASSFGTTNTGELFF. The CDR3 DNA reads TGTGCCAGCAGCTTTGGGACAACGAACACCGGGGAGCTGTTTTTT. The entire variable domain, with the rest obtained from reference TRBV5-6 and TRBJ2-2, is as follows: DAGVTQSPTHLIKTRGQQVTLRCSPKSGHDTVSWYQQALGQGPQFIFQYYEEEERQRGNFPDRFSGHQFPNYSSELNVNALLLGDSALYLCASSFGTTNTGELFFGEGSRLTVL.

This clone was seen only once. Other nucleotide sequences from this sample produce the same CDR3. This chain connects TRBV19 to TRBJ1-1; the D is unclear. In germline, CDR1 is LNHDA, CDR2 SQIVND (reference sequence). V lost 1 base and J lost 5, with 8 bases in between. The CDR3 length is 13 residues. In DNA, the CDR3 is TGTGCCAGTAGTATAGGCTCCGGGACTGAAGCTTTCTTT. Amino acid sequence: CASSIGSGTEAFF. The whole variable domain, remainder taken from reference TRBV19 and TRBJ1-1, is DGGITQSPKYLFRKEGQNVTLSCEQNLNHDAMYWYRQDPGQGLRLIYYSQIVNDFQKGDIAEGYSVSREKKESFPLTVTSAQKNPTAFYLCASSIGSGTEAFFGQGTRLTVV.